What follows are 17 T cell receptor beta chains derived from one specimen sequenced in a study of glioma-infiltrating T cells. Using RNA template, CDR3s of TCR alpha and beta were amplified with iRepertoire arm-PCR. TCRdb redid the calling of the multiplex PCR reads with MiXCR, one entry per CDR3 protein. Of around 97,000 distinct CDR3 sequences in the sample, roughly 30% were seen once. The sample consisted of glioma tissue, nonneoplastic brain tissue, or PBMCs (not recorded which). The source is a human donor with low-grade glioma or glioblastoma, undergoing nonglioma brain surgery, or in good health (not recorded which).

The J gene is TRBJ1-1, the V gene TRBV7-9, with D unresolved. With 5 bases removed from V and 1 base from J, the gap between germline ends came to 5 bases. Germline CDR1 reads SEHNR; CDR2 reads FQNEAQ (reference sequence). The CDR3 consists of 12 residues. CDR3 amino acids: CASSTENTEAFF. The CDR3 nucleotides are TGTGCCAGCAGCACAGAGAACACTGAAGCTTTCTTT.

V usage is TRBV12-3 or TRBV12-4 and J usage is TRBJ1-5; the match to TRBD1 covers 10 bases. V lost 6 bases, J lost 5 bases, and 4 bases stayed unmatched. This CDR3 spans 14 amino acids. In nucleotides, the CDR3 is TGTGCCAGCAGCGTGGGACAGGGGTATCAGCCCCAGCATTTT. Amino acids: CASSVGQGYQPQHF.

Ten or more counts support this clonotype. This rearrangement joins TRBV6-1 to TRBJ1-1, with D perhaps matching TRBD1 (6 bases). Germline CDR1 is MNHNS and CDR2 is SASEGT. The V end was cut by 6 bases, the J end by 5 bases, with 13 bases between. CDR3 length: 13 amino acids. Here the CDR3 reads CASSPTGMTEAFF. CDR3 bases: TGTGCCAGCAGCCCCACAGGGATGACTGAAGCTTTCTTT.

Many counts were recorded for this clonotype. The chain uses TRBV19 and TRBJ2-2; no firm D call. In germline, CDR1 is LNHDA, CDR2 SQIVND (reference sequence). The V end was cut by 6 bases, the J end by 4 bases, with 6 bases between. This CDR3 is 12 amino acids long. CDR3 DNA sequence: TGTGCCAGTAGCCCCGGCACCGGGGAGCTGTTTTTT. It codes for CASSPGTGELFF.

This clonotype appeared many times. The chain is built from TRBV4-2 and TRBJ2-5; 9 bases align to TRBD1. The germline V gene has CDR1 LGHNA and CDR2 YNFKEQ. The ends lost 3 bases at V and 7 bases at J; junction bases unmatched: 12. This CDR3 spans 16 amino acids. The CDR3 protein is CASSHGDRARLGTQYF. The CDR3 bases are TGTGCCAGCAGCCATGGGGACAGGGCCCGGCTGGGGACCCAGTACTTC.

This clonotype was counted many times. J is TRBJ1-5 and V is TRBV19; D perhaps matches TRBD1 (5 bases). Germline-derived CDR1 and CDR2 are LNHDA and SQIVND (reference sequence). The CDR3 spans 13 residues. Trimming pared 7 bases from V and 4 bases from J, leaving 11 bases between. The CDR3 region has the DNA TGTGCCAGTACTCGACAGCCAAATCAGCCCCAGCATTTT. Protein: CASTRQPNQPQHF.

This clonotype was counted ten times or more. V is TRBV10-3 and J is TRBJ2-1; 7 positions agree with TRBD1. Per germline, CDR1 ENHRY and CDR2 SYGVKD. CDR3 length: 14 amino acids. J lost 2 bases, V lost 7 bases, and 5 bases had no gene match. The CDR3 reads CAITNGQAYNEQFF. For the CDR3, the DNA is TGTGCCATCACCAACGGACAGGCCTACAATGAGCAGTTCTTC.

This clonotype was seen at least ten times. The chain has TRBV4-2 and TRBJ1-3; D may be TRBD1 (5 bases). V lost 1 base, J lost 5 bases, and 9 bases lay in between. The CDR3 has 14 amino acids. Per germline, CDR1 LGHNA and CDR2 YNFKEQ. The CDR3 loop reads CASSQGQLRNTIYF. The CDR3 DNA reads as TGTGCCAGCAGCCAAGGACAGCTACGAAACACCATATATTTT.

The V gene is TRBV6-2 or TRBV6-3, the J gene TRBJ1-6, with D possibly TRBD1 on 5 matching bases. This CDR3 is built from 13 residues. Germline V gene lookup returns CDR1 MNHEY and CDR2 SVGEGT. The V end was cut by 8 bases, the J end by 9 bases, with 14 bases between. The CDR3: CASGDGFSSPLHF. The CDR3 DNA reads TGTGCCAGCGGGGACGGTTTTAGTTCACCCCTCCACTTT.

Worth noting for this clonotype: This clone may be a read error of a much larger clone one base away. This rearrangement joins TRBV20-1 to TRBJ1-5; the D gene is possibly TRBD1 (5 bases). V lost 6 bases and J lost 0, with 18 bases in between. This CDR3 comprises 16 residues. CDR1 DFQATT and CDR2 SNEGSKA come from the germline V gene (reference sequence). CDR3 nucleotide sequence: TGCAGTGCCAAAAACCCCGACAGAGATAGCAATCAGCCCCAGCATTTT. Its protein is CSAKNPDRDSNQPQHF.

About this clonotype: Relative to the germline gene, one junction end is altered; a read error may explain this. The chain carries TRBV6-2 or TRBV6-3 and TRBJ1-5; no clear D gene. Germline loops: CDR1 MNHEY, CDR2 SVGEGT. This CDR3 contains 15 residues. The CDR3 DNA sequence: TGTGCCAGCAGTTATAGTATAGGCACCAATCACCCCCAGCATTTT. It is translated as CASSYSIGTNHPQHF.

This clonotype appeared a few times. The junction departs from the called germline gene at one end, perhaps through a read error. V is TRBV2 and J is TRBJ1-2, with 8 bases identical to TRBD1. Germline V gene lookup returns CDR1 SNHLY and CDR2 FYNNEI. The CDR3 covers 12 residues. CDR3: CASEGTGPLTVF. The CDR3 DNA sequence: TGTGCCAGCGAGGGGACAGGCCCTTTAACGGTCTTC.

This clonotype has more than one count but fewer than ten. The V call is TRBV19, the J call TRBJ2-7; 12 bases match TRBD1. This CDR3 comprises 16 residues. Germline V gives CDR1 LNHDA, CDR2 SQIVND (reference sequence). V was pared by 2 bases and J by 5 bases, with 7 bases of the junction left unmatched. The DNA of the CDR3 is TGTGCCAGTAGTATACAAGGGACAGGGGGCAAGGACGAGCAGTACTTC. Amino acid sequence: CASSIQGTGGKDEQYF.

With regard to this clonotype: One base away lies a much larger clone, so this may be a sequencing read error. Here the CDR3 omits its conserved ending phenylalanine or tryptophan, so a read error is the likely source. The CDR3 reads CASSPKTSTGNTEAFS. The CDR3 DNA follows: TGTGCCAGCAGCCCTAAGACCTCAACAGGGAACACTGAAGCTTTCTCT. The rearrangement joins TRBV7-9 to TRBJ1-1, with D tentatively TRBD1 (5 bases). Trimming took 5 bases from V and 1 from J, leaving 17 bases between them. CDR1 and CDR2 (germline): SEHNR, FQNEAQ (reference sequence). The CDR3 is 16 residues long.

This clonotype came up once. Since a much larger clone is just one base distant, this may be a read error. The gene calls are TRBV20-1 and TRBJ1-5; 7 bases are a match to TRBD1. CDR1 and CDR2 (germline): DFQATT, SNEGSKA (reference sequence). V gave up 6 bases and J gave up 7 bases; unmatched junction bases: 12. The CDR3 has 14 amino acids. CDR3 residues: CSALRQGKGQPQHF. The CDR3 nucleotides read TGCAGTGCCCTTAGACAGGGTAAAGGACAGCCCCAGCATTTT.

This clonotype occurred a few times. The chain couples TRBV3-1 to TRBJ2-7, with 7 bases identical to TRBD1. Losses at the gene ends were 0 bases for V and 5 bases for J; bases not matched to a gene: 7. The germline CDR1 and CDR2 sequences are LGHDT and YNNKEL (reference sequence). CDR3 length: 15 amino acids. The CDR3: CASSQDRGKRDEQYF. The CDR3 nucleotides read TGTGCCAGCAGCCAAGACAGGGGGAAAAGGGACGAGCAGTACTTC.

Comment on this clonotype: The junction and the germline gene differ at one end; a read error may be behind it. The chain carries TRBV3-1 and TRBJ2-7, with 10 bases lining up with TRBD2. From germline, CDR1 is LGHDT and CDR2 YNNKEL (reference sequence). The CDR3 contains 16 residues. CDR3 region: CASSLRGTSASYEKYF. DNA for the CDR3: TGTGCCAGCAGCCTACGAGGGACTAGCGCCTCCTACGAGAAGTACTTC.